The 8 T cell receptor beta chains listed next were all sequenced from one sample in a study of blood T cell repertoires in COVID-19. Clones were sequenced by immunoSEQ multiplex PCR, and TCRdb holds only the in-frame ones, with some missing. This table has 210,000 or so clones, about nine tenths appearing once. The specimen was peripheral blood. The receptors stem from a woman aged 35 to 49 with acute or convalescent COVID-19.

This chain connects TRBV5-4 to TRBJ1-1, with a weak D call TRBD1 (5 bases). V was shortened by 4 bases and J by 2 bases, with 15 bases between the two germline ends. CDR1 and CDR2 from the germline V gene are SGHNT and YYREEE (reference sequence). This CDR3 spans 15 amino acids. The CDR3 DNA is TGTGCCAGCAGCCCGGGAGGGACGGTCAACACTGAAGCTTTCTTT. Protein: CASSPGGTVNTEAFF.

The chain recombines TRBV24-1 with TRBJ2-1; no reliable D call. The CDR3 is made up of 13 amino acids. Germline loops: CDR1 KGHDR, CDR2 SFDVKD. Trimming removed 0 bases at V and 8 bases at J, with 7 bases between. The chain's CDR3 is CATSDLFGDEQFF. CDR3 bases: TGTGCCACCAGTGATTTGTTCGGAGATGAGCAGTTCTTC.

The rearrangement joins TRBV28 to TRBJ2-7; 7 nucleotides line up with TRBD1. Losses at the gene ends were 5 bases for V and 4 bases for J; bases not matched to a gene: 11. This CDR3 has 15 residues. CDR1 MDHEN and CDR2 SYDVKM come from the germline V gene. The CDR3 loop reads CASSESTGSGYEQYV. DNA of the CDR3: TGTGCCAGCAGTGAATCGACAGGGTCAGGATACGAGCAGTACGTC.

The chain has TRBV6-6 and TRBJ1-2, with 7 bases fitting TRBD1. CDR1 and CDR2 from the germline V gene are MNHNY and SVGAGI (reference sequence). With 5 bases clipped from V and 10 bases from J, the junction kept 4 bases outside the gene matches. The CDR3 is 11 residues long. The CDR3 coding sequence is TGTGCCAGCAGTGAAAAGGGGGCCTACACCTTC. It encodes CASSEKGAYTF.

This chain uses TRBV29-1 with TRBJ1-1; D remains unclear. Germline assignment: CDR1 SQVTM and CDR2 ANQGSEA. This CDR3 has 13 residues. The V end lost 7 bases, the J end lost 4 bases, and 16 bases lay between the germline ends. The CDR3: CSAGEQVGTEAFF. CDR3 nucleotides: TGCAGCGCCGGCGAGCAGGTGGGCACTGAAGCTTTCTTT.

The chain is built from TRBV6-2 or TRBV6-3 and TRBJ1-5; D ambiguous. The CDR3 has 17 amino acids. V was clipped by 0 bases and J by 4 bases, with 16 bases between them. Per germline, CDR1 MNHEY and CDR2 SVGEGT. The DNA of the CDR3 is TGTGCCAGCAGTTACTCGGGAGGAGGGCGAGGTAATCAGCCCCAGCATTTT. Translation gives CASSYSGGGRGNQPQHF.

V and J are TRBV6-1 and TRBJ1-2, with 8 bases aligning to TRBD1. Germline V gives CDR1 MNHNS, CDR2 SASEGT. This CDR3 region has 15 residues. V lost 6 bases and J lost 4; bases outside the gene matches: 10. Here the CDR3 DNA reads TGTGCCAGCAGCCAGACCAGGGGGCAAACCTATGGCTACACCTTC. Amino acid sequence: CASSQTRGQTYGYTF.

The CDR3 spells CASSPTGKEYNEQFF. The CDR3 bases are TGTGCCAGCAGCCCGACAGGGAAGGAATACAATGAGCAGTTCTTC. The genes are TRBV5-4 and TRBJ2-1; 7 nucleotides agree with TRBD1. This CDR3 spans 15 amino acids. V trimming: 4 bases; J trimming: 4 bases; junction bases outside the gene matches: 8. The germline V gene encodes CDR1 SGHNT and CDR2 YYREEE (reference sequence).